A single sample gave rise to the 12 T cell receptor beta chains below, sequenced in a study of T cell repertoires in cytomegalovirus infection. Their cognate antigens are unknown. MiXCR, applied by TCRdb to the reads, yields one record per CDR3 protein. The sample records hundreds of thousands of distinct CDR3 sequences, around 30% being singletons. This specimen consisted of cultured CD8+ T cells from PBMCs, obtained from culture after CMV antigen stimulation. The receptor set was obtained from a human donor in good health (CMV status not recorded). Some clones in this sample may be carry-over from other donors' samples.

This rearrangement joins TRBV27 to TRBJ1-2; 7 bases match TRBD1. The CDR3 length is 17 residues. Germline values: CDR1 MNHEY, CDR2 SMNVEV (reference sequence). Losses at the gene ends were 7 bases for V and 4 bases for J; bases not matched to a gene: 18. CDR3 coding DNA: TGTGCCAGCACCTATGTGGGCCCGAGGACAGGTTTCTATGGCTACACCTTC. It is translated as CASTYVGPRTGFYGYTF.

The rearrangement uses TRBV24-1 and TRBJ2-2, with 7 bases aligning to TRBD1. Germline trimming cut 5 bases from V and 5 bases from J; bases unmatched to any gene: 4. CDR1 KGHDR and CDR2 SFDVKD come from the germline V gene. The CDR3 covers 14 residues. CDR3 bases: TGTGCCACCAGTGGATTACAGGGGACCGGGGAGCTGTTTTTT. This sequence encodes CATSGLQGTGELFF.

This clonotype has just a few counts. The chain couples TRBV7-2 to TRBJ1-1; possible D gene TRBD1, 5 bases. CDR3 length: 14 amino acids. Looked up from germline, CDR1 is SGHTA and CDR2 is FQGNSA. Trimming took 3 bases from V and 4 from J, leaving 12 bases between them. The CDR3 region is CASSFDSRGTEAFF. As DNA, the CDR3 is TGTGCCAGCAGCTTCGACTCGAGGGGCACTGAAGCTTTCTTT.

Concerning this clonotype: A clone one base away is much larger, so this may be a read error. The gene calls are TRBV7-4 and TRBJ2-6; weak D call: TRBD1 (6 bases). The germline V gene has CDR1 SGHVT and CDR2 SQSDAQ. V lost 6 bases and J 1 base, leaving 13 bases between the germline ends. The CDR3 consists of 16 residues. The CDR3: CASRSPRGSGANVLTF. In nucleotides, the CDR3 is TGTGCCAGCAGATCCCCGAGGGGGTCTGGGGCCAACGTCCTGACTTTC.

This clonotype was counted between two and nine times. V and J are TRBV12-3 or TRBV12-4 and TRBJ1-5, with TRBD1 identical over 9 bases. V lost 5 bases, J lost 1 base, and 3 bases stayed unmatched. The CDR3 contains 15 residues. The CDR3 reads CASSRQGGSNQPQHF. The CDR3 bases are TGTGCCAGCAGTCGACAGGGGGGCAGCAATCAGCCCCAGCATTTT.

The CDR3 region has the DNA TGTGCCAGCAGTCAGGGCCCGGCGCCTCATGGCTACACCTTC. It specifies CASSQGPAPHGYTF. The chain couples TRBV6-5 to TRBJ1-2; TRBD1 might be the D (5 bases). Germline V gene lookup returns CDR1 MNHEY and CDR2 SVGAGI. V was shortened by 5 bases and J by 6 bases, with 16 bases between the two germline ends. The CDR3 length is 14 residues.

The gene calls are TRBV28 and TRBJ1-1; D unclear. The CDR3 has 12 amino acids. Germline CDR1 and CDR2: MDHEN and SYDVKM. With 6 bases removed from V and 5 bases from J, the gap between germline ends came to 10 bases. CDR3 in DNA: TGTGCCAGCAGCTTCAGTTGGACTGAAGCTTTCTTT. Residues: CASSFSWTEAFF.

The rearrangement links TRBV20-1 to TRBJ1-5, with D tentatively TRBD1 (6 bases). The V end was cut by 0 bases, the J end by 2 bases, with 17 bases between. Germline V gene lookup returns CDR1 DFQATT and CDR2 SNEGSKA (reference sequence). The CDR3 runs 17 residues. CDR3 residues: CSARDFMGGGGNQPQHF. The CDR3 region has the DNA TGCAGTGCTAGAGATTTTATGGGAGGGGGGGGCAATCAGCCCCAGCATTTT.

This clonotype came up a few times. The rearrangement joins TRBV4-2 to TRBJ2-1; 8 bases match TRBD2. The length of the CDR3 is 17 residues. V shed 0 bases and J 7 bases; nucleotides not matched to a gene: 11. Germline values: CDR1 LGHNA, CDR2 YNFKEQ. CDR3 sequence: CASSQDARGGKRNEQFF. The CDR3 coding sequence is TGTGCCAGCAGCCAAGATGCCCGGGGGGGCAAGCGTAATGAGCAGTTCTTC.

The chain has TRBV2 and TRBJ1-1; D may be TRBD1 (6 bases). Germline CDR1 is SNHLY and CDR2 is FYNNEI. The CDR3 totals 13 residues. Trimming left V 8 bases short and J 7 bases short, with 17 bases between. The CDR3 loop is CASLGGRGDEAFF. The CDR3 bases are TGTGCCAGCCTTGGGGGGCGCGGTGATGAAGCTTTCTTT. Combining the CDR3 with reference TRBV2 and TRBJ1-1 gives the whole variable domain EPEVTQTPSHQVTQMGQEVILRCVPISNHLYFYWYRQILGQKVEFLVSFYNNEISEKSEIFDDQFSVERPDGSNFTLKIRSTKLEDSAMYFCASLGGRGDEAFFGQGTRLTVV.

The chain employs TRBV27 and TRBJ1-6; D possibly corresponds to TRBD1 (6 bases). Per germline, CDR1 MNHEY and CDR2 SMNVEV (reference sequence). The V end lost 0 bases, the J end lost 9 bases, and 15 bases lay between the germline ends. The CDR3 sequence is 16 residues long. CDR3: CASSLSPGVIGSPLHF. Written as DNA, the CDR3 is TGTGCCAGCAGTTTATCGCCAGGGGTCATAGGTTCACCCCTCCACTTT.

The rearrangement uses TRBV5-1 and TRBJ1-5, with D perhaps matching TRBD1 (5 bases). Germline assignment: CDR1 SGHRS and CDR2 YFSETQ. There are 15 residues in the CDR3. V was cut by 3 bases and J by 6 bases, with 16 bases left in between. For the CDR3, the DNA is TGCGCCAGCAGCTGGAGGCAGGTGGGGCTTCAGCCCCAGCATTTT. Translating gives CASSWRQVGLQPQHF.